This T cell receptor (beta chain) was found in a study of blood T cell repertoires in COVID-19. The overall study: Spain, Italy and the United States supplied samples that represented acute and convalescent COVID-19. Nucleic acid was either cDNA or gDNA, and it came from T cells, B-cell-depleted T cells, or PBMCs.

Patients in Seattle were enrolled during active infection, then followed longitudinally. Per the study methods: Reference gene primer amplification in the assay estimated nucleated cell counts. Generated by immunoSEQ multiplex PCR, the TCRdb table keeps only in-frame clones and is missing some. Clone size and V and J calls were adopted from that table, with D and trimming inferred from the DNA. The sample yields some 240,000 clones, around 89% seen once. The V end was cut by 4 bases, the J end by 8 bases, with 11 bases between. This CDR3 comprises 13 residues. Germline CDR1 SGHDN, CDR2 FVKESK. The TCR sequence derives from a woman aged 55 to 70 with COVID-19, enrolled during active disease. Material for sequencing was peripheral blood. This sequence joins TRBV14 and TRBJ2-2; D gene ambiguous. The CDR3 region is CASSRTPTGELFF. In DNA, the CDR3 is TGTGCCAGCAGCCGCACACCAACGGGGGAGCTGTTTTTT.